A single sample gave rise to the 27 T cell receptor beta chains below, sequenced in a study of post-analysis software for immune sequencing data. Points from the study as a whole: In patients, TRBV5-6, TRBV5-1 and TRBV20-1 belonged to roughly five TRBV segments found more frequently than in controls.

What these receptors recognize is not known. Presence of unique molecular identifiers characterized the TCR beta cDNA libraries. Using its own MiXCR run on the PCR reads, TCRdb lists one record per CDR3 protein. The sample comprises fewer than 900,000 distinct CDR3 sequences, roughly 50% of which are singletons, and roughly 4.5% rests with the top ten. Sequenced sample: blood. The source of these receptors is a girl between 10 and 17 years old with multiple sclerosis.

The chain links TRBV5-1 to TRBJ2-1; perhaps TRBD2 as D (7 bases). The germline V gene has CDR1 SGHRS and CDR2 YFSETQ. The CDR3 extends over 16 amino acids. V lost 0 bases, J lost 4 bases, and 14 bases lay in between. The CDR3 coding sequence is TGCGCCAGCAGCTTGGCCGGGGGGCCGGGTTACAATGAGCAGTTCTTC. Translated: CASSLAGGPGYNEQFF.

In DNA form, the CDR3 reads TGTGCCACCAGTGAAGGGGAGAGCAATTGGGAGACGGCGGGAGGACACAATGAGCAGTTCTTC. Translated, it gives CATSEGESNWETAGGHNEQFF. V and J are TRBV24-1 and TRBJ2-1; 8 positions agree with TRBD2. The germline gives CDR1 KGHDR, CDR2 SFDVKD. The CDR3 is 21 amino acids. With 4 bases clipped from V and 5 bases from J, the junction kept 24 bases outside the gene matches.

The chain uses TRBV7-2 and TRBJ2-1; D remains ambiguous. The CDR3 is made up of 13 amino acids. Per the germline V gene, CDR1 is SGHTA and CDR2 is FQGNSA. V gave up 5 bases and J gave up 5 bases, with 10 bases separating them. CDR3 DNA sequence: TGTGCCAGCAGCCCTGGGCGGCACAATGAGCAGTTCTTC. Amino acids: CASSPGRHNEQFF.

The genes are TRBV7-6 and TRBJ2-1; 14 positions match TRBD2. The CDR3 consists of 17 residues. V lost 4 bases to trimming and J lost 3 bases; unmatched junction nucleotides: 5. The germline CDR1 and CDR2 sequences are SGHVS and FNYEAQ. The CDR3 loop is CASSSLTSGRVYNEQFF. CDR3 in DNA: TGTGCCAGCAGCTCCCTGACTAGCGGGAGGGTCTACAATGAGCAGTTCTTC.

This clonotype was seen more than once but under ten times. The V gene is TRBV10-3, the J gene TRBJ1-2; possible D gene TRBD1, 6 bases. The CDR3 totals 17 residues. From germline, CDR1 is ENHRY and CDR2 SYGVKD. Trimming took 2 bases from V and 4 from J, leaving 20 bases between them. This CDR3 is CAISEPGQGFGFYGYTF. The CDR3, as DNA: TGTGCCATCAGTGAGCCGGGACAAGGTTTTGGATTCTATGGCTACACCTTC.

This clonotype was counted at least ten times. The V gene is TRBV6-2 or TRBV6-3, the J gene TRBJ1-2; 7 positions agree with TRBD1. Germline-derived CDR1 and CDR2 are MNHEY and SVGEGT. The ends lost 5 bases at V and 5 bases at J; junction bases unmatched: 14. The CDR3 length is 16 residues. The CDR3 protein is CASSTTPDRIRYGYTF. The CDR3 nucleotides are TGTGCCAGCAGTACCACCCCGGACAGGATCCGGTATGGCTACACCTTC.

This clonotype was recorded a few times. This chain connects TRBV7-3 to TRBJ2-7, with 15 bases aligning to TRBD2. CDR1 is SGHTA, CDR2 FQGTGA, per germline. This CDR3 is built from 20 residues. Losses at the gene ends were 4 bases for V and 2 bases for J; bases not matched to a gene: 15. The CDR3 is CASSSGPGLAGGLITYEQYF. The CDR3 coding sequence is TGTGCCAGCAGCTCGGGACCGGGACTAGCGGGAGGATTGATAACCTACGAGCAGTACTTC.

This clonotype has just a few counts. The chain has TRBV7-2 and TRBJ2-7; D is ambiguous. The CDR3 is 16 amino acids. From germline, CDR1 is SGHTA and CDR2 FQGNSA. V lost 1 base, J lost 0 bases, and 13 bases lay in between. Here the CDR3 DNA reads TGTGCCAGCAGCTTAGTTCACGGGCCTAGCTCCTACGAGCAGTACTTC. Its translation is CASSLVHGPSSYEQYF. The variable domain in full, with the rest retrieved from reference TRBV7-2 and TRBJ2-7, is GAGVSQSPSNKVTEKGKDVELRCDPISGHTALYWYRQSLGQGLEFLIYFQGNSAPDKSGLPSDRFSAERTGGSVSTLTIQRTQQEDSAVYLCASSLVHGPSSYEQYFGPGTRLTVT.

The chain recombines TRBV6-5 with TRBJ2-3; D is perhaps TRBD2 (5 bases). The CDR3 spans 16 residues. V lost 8 bases and J 0 bases, leaving 18 bases between the germline ends. Germline V gene data show CDR1 as MNHEY and CDR2 as SVGAGI. CDR3 region: CASLASGRTSTDTQYF. The CDR3 nucleotides are TGTGCCAGCCTCGCCTCTGGGCGGACTAGCACAGATACGCAGTATTTT.

This clonotype was seen once. The chain uses TRBV7-3 and TRBJ2-6; tentative D call: TRBD1 (5 bases). The CDR3 is made up of 15 amino acids. The germline CDR1 and CDR2 sequences are SGHTA and FQGTGA. The V end lost 5 bases, the J end lost 1 base, and 9 bases lay between the germline ends. The chain's CDR3 is CASSPRASGANVLTF. The CDR3 nucleotides read TGTGCCAGCAGCCCCAGGGCTTCTGGGGCCAACGTCCTGACTTTC. The entire variable domain, with the rest obtained from reference TRBV7-3 and TRBJ2-6, is as follows: GAGVSQTPSNKVTEKGKYVELRCDPISGHTALYWYRQSLGQGPEFLIYFQGTGAADDSGLPNDRFFAVRPEGSVSTLKIQRTERGDSAVYLCASSPRASGANVLTFGAGSRLTVL.

The chain is built from TRBV29-1 and TRBJ2-3; maybe TRBD2 (6 bases). V was cut by 4 bases and J by 9 bases, with 17 bases left in between. Germline CDR1 is SQVTM and CDR2 is ANQGSEA. The CDR3 is 13 residues long. The CDR3 DNA reads TGCAGCGTTGTCGGGAGTAGTGTAGACACGCAGTATTTT. Translating it yields CSVVGSSVDTQYF.

Turning to this clonotype: One end of the junction varies from germline; a read error may be responsible. V usage is TRBV5-1 and J usage is TRBJ2-1, with D maybe TRBD1 (6 bases). CDR1 and CDR2 (germline): SGHRS, YFSETQ. The CDR3 length is 14 residues. The CDR3 sequence: CASSSDSHYNERFF. The CDR3 region has the DNA TGCGCCAGCAGCTCGGACAGCCACTACAATGAGCGGTTCTTC.

Written as DNA, the CDR3 is TGCAGTGCGAAAGGACTAGCGGGTGAGCAGTTCTTC. It specifies CSAKGLAGEQFF. This chain connects TRBV20-1 to TRBJ2-1, with TRBD2 matching over 11 bases. The junction had 4 bases not matched to a gene; V was cut back by 6 bases and J by 9 bases. Per the germline V gene, CDR1 is DFQATT and CDR2 is SNEGSKA (reference sequence). The CDR3 length is 12 residues.

As regards this clonotype: The junction and the germline gene differ at one end; a read error may be behind it. This chain connects TRBV10-3 to TRBJ2-3; tentatively, D is TRBD2 (6 bases). From germline, CDR1 is ENHRY and CDR2 SYGVKD. The CDR3 has 14 amino acids. The CDR3 here is CAISERENTGTQYF. CDR3 DNA: TGTGCCATCAGTGAGCGGGAGAACACAGGTACGCAGTATTTT.

V gene TRBV10-3 combines with J gene TRBJ1-1; D uncertain. This CDR3 region has 16 residues. The V gene's germline CDR1 is ENHRY and CDR2 SYGVKD. Trimming cost V 4 bases and J 0 bases, with 15 bases left between them. CDR3 region: CAISGPGGSMNTEAFF. The CDR3 nucleotides are TGTGCCATCAGTGGGCCCGGTGGATCCATGAACACTGAAGCTTTCTTT.

For this clonotype: One end of the junction fails to match germline, which may point to a read error. The chain joins TRBV24-1 to TRBJ2-5, with 8 bases that match TRBD2. Germline CDR1 KGHDR, CDR2 SFDVKD. The CDR3 loop spans 18 amino acids. The CDR3 protein is CATSVLASGRTAKETQYF. CDR3 sequence (DNA): TGTGCCACCAGTGTTTTGGCTAGCGGGCGCACAGCCAAAGAGACCCAGTACTTC.

The rearrangement uses TRBV7-2 and TRBJ2-1; no definite D call. V lost 1 base, J lost 2 bases, and 6 bases lay in between. The germline CDR1 and CDR2 sequences are SGHTA and FQGNSA. CDR3 length equals 14 residues. The CDR3 region has the DNA TGTGCCAGCAGCTTAGATCCGCCCTACAATGAGCAGTTCTTC. Its protein product is CASSLDPPYNEQFF.

As regards this clonotype: A junction boundary mismatches the germline segment, possibly from a read error. This chain connects TRBV27 to TRBJ2-7; 12 nucleotides line up with TRBD2. This CDR3 is built from 16 residues. The germline gives CDR1 MNHEY, CDR2 SMNVEV (reference sequence). CDR3 coding DNA: TGTGCCGGCAGTCCCAGACTAGCGGGAGCCTCCTACGAGCAGTACTTC. Translated: CAGSPRLAGASYEQYF.

The chain combines TRBV6-1 with TRBJ1-5; D gene uncertain. Germline CDR1 is MNHNS and CDR2 is SASEGT. The CDR3 has 12 residues. Trimming cost V 2 bases and J 12 bases, with 11 bases left between them. The CDR3: CASSEPFKIQHF. In DNA form, the CDR3 reads TGTGCCAGCAGTGAACCCTTCAAAATCCAGCATTTT.

This CDR3 reads CASSYSRRQGDYEQYF. The CDR3 DNA reads as TGTGCCAGCAGTTACTCGAGGAGGCAGGGTGACTACGAGCAGTACTTC. J is TRBJ2-4 and V is TRBV6-2 or TRBV6-3; D tentatively reads TRBD1 or TRBD2 (5 bases each). With the DNA end fitting TRBJ2-7 better, the J assignment may be wrong. The germline gives CDR1 MNHEY, CDR2 SVGEGT. This CDR3 region has 16 residues.

The chain couples TRBV4-2 to TRBJ2-4; no reliable D call. The germline V gene has CDR1 LGHNA and CDR2 YNFKEQ. Between the trimmed V and J ends, which lost 4 bases and 5 bases, there was a span of 21 bases. The CDR3 is 17 amino acids. CDR3 nucleotides: TGTGCCAGCAGCCCCCAACCTCGGGTACGTGGTGAAAACATTCAGTACTTC. Its protein is CASSPQPRVRGENIQYF.

The genes are TRBV4-1 and TRBJ2-5, with D unclear. Germline loops: CDR1 MGHRA, CDR2 YSYEKL. V lost 0 bases and J 1 base, leaving 12 bases between the germline ends. The CDR3 has 16 residues. The DNA for the CDR3 is TGCGCCAGCAGCCAAGAGGCAGGCCCAATCCAAGAGACCCAGTACTTC. It codes for CASSQEAGPIQETQYF.

The CDR3 sequence: CSARDLPAGGLDTQYF. For the CDR3, the DNA is TGCAGTGCTAGAGATCTCCCAGCGGGAGGGTTAGATACGCAGTATTTT. V is TRBV20-1 and J is TRBJ2-3; 10 nucleotides match TRBD2. The V segment lost 0 bases and the J segment 5 bases; nucleotides outside the gene matches: 8. The CDR3 totals 16 residues. Germline lookup yields CDR1 DFQATT and CDR2 SNEGSKA (reference sequence).

This chain uses TRBV7-8 with TRBJ1-2, with 8 bases matching TRBD1. V gave up 5 bases and J gave up 1 base; unmatched junction bases: 6. The germline V gene has CDR1 SGHVS and CDR2 FQNEAQ. CDR3 size: 15 residues. The CDR3 protein is CASSHGTGLNYGYTF. The CDR3, as DNA: TGTGCCAGCAGCCATGGGACAGGCCTTAACTATGGCTACACCTTC.

The V call is TRBV12-3 or TRBV12-4, the J call TRBJ2-5; D possibly matches TRBD1 or TRBD2 (5 bases each). The J call may be faulty, since TRBJ2-7 better matches the DNA end. CDR3 length: 13 residues. This CDR3 reads CASSLPGTHEQYF. The CDR3 DNA sequence: TGTGCCAGCAGTTTACCAGGGACCCACGAGCAGTACTTC.

The chain has TRBV13 and TRBJ2-5; no reliable D call. Trimming shortened V by 1 base and J by 5 bases, and 8 bases separated the two germline ends. The CDR3 totals 13 residues. The V gene's germline CDR1 is PRHDT and CDR2 FYEKMQ (reference sequence). The CDR3 bases are TGTGCCAGCAGCTTAGAAGGAGCGGAGACCCAGTACTTC. It encodes CASSLEGAETQYF.

The V call is TRBV30, the J call TRBJ2-7; tentatively, D is TRBD2 (5 bases). The V end was cut by 3 bases, the J end by 2 bases, with 8 bases between. This CDR3 is 12 amino acids long. Germline V gene lookup returns CDR1 GTSNPN and CDR2 SVGIG (reference sequence). CDR3 DNA: TGTGCCTGGAGCGGGAACCCCTACGAGCAGTACTTC. Encoded protein: CAWSGNPYEQYF.